The clone carrying this TCR beta chain was detected a few times. The antigen remains unidentified. The data derive from a study of cytomegalovirus exposure and HLA in healthy donors. Study results and caveats: Equally common other TCR beta chains were less clonally expanded than HLA-associated ones, a later analysis found. In an earlier analysis, productive rearrangement rates for most beta V segments clustered near 87% or 30%. Three CMV-associated chains proved CMV antigen-specific in vitro. The number of N-insertions in an Asian-associated ancestry cluster was reportedly below the approximately 700-donor mean in a later analysis.

The CDR3 sequence is 15 residues long. Germline V gene sequence: CDR1 SGHTA, CDR2 FQGNSA. Trimming removed 2 bases from V and 0 bases from J, with 8 bases in between. PCR involved 60 Vbeta and 13 Jbeta primers. Measured with immunoSEQ multiplex PCR; TCRdb has only the in-frame clones, and not every one. The table includes tens of thousands of clones, more than 80% detected once. Sequencing was done on a sample of PBMCs. The chain employs TRBV7-2 and TRBJ2-1; possible D gene TRBD2, 6 bases. This clonotype was sampled from a woman younger than 45 in good health and CMV-seronegative. The CDR3 region is CASSLSSDSYNEQFF. DNA for the CDR3: TGTGCCAGCAGCTTATCTAGCGACTCCTACAATGAGCAGTTCTTC.